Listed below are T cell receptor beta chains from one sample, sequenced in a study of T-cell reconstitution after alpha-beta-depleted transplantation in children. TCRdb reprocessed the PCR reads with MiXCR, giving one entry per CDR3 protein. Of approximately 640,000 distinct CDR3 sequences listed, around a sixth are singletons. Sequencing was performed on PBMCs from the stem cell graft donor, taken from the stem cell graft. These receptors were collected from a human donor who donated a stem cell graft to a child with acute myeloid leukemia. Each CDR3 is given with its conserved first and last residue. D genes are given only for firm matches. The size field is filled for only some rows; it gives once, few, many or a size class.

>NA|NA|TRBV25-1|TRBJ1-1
CASSDANPRSEAFF
TGTGCCAGCAGTGACGCCAATCCTCGGTCTGAAGCTTTCTTT
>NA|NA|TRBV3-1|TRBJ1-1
CASSLLEKNTEAFF
TGTGCCAGCAGCCTTCTGGAGAAGAACACTGAAGCTTTCTTT
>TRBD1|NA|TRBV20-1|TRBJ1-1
CSAPDRGFAEAFF
TGCAGTGCTCCGGACAGGGGCTTCGCTGAAGCTTTCTTT
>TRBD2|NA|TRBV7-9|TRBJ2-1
CASSRRGESSYNEQFF
TGTGCCAGCAGCCGCCGGGGGGAGAGCTCCTACAATGAGCAGTTCTTC
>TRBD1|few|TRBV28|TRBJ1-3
CASRDRKISGNTIYF
TGTGCCAGCAGGGACAGGAAAATCTCTGGAAACACCATATATTTT
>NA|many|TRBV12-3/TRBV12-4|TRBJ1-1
CASSLWRNTEAFF
TGTGCCAGCAGTTTATGGAGGAACACTGAAGCTTTCTTT
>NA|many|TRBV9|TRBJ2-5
CASSQMGGHQYF
TGTGCCAGCAGCCAAATGGGGGGGCACCAGTACTTC
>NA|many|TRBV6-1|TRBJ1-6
CASRPEYYNSPLHF
TGTGCCAGCAGGCCGGAGTACTATAATTCACCCCTCCACTTT
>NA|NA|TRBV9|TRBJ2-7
CASSPSSQDEQYF
TGTGCCAGCAGCCCCTCCTCACAGGACGAGCAGTACTTC
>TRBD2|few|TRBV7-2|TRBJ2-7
CASSLWGGTSYEQYF
TGTGCCAGCAGCCTGTGGGGGGGGACTTCCTACGAGCAGTACTTC
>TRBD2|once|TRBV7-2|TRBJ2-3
CASSLVASGGATDTQYF
TGTGCCAGCAGCTTAGTTGCTAGCGGGGGGGCCACAGATACGCAGTATTTT
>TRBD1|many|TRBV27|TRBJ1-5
CASSRDRDSYQPQHF
TGTGCCAGCAGCAGGGACAGGGACTCATATCAGCCCCAGCATTTT
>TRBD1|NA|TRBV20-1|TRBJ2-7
CSARQGANEQYF
TGCAGTGCTAGACAGGGGGCGAACGAGCAGTACTTC
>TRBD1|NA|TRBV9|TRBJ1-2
CASSPGQGINYGYTF
TGTGCCAGCAGCCCCGGACAGGGTATTAACTATGGCTACACCTTC
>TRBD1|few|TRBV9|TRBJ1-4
CASSVATGVREKLFF
TGTGCCAGCAGCGTTGCTACAGGGGTTAGAGAAAAACTGTTTTTT
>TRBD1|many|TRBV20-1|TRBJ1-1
CSPDPGQAEAFF
TGCAGTCCGGACCCCGGACAGGCTGAAGCTTTCTTT
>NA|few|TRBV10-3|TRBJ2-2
CAISDLAHNTGELFF
TGTGCCATCAGTGACCTAGCCCATAACACCGGGGAGCTGTTTTTT
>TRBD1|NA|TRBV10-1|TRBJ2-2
CASSPRDRASGELFF
TGCGCCAGCAGCCCCCGGGACAGGGCATCTGGGGAGCTGTTTTTT
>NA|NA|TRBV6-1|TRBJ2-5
CASSEVGGQETQYF
TGTGCCAGCAGTGAAGTAGGGGGCCAAGAGACCCAGTACTTC
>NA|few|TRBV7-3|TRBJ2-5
CASSRDAQETQYF
TGTGCCAGCAGCCGGGACGCCCAAGAGACCCAGTACTTC
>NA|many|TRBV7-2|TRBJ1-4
CASSSAGGRGEKLFF
TGTGCCAGCAGCTCCGCCGGGGGGCGCGGTGAAAAACTGTTTTTT
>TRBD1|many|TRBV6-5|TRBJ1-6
CASSWTGYPGSPLHF
TGTGCCAGCAGTTGGACAGGGTACCCTGGATCACCCCTCCACTTT
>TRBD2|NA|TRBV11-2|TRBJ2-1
CASSPLLSSGSYNEQFF
TGTGCCAGCAGCCCGTTATTATCTAGCGGATCCTACAATGAGCAGTTCTTC
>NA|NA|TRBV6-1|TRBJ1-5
CASSERGSNQPQHF
TGTGCCAGCAGTGAGCGGGGTAGCAATCAGCCCCAGCATTTT
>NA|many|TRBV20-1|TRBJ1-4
CSARETVPNEKLFF
TGCAGTGCTAGAGAGACAGTGCCTAATGAAAAACTGTTTTTT
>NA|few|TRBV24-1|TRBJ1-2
CATSDRTANYGYTF
TGTGCCACCAGTGATCGGACAGCTAACTATGGCTACACCTTC
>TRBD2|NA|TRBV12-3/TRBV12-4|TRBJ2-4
CASRAGDGDIQYF
TGTGCCAGCAGAGCGGGAGATGGGGACATTCAGTACTTC
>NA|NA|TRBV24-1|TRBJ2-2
CATARAANTGELFF
TGTGCCACCGCTAGGGCCGCTAACACCGGGGAGCTGTTTTTT
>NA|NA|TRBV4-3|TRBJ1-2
CASSLGGGQHGYTF
TGCGCCAGCAGCCTCGGGGGGGGGCAGCATGGCTACACCTTC
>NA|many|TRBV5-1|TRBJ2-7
CASSSDRIYEQYF
TGCGCCAGCAGCTCCGACAGAATCTACGAGCAGTACTTC
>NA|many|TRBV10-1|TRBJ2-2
CASSDFGGAGNTGELFF
TGCGCCAGCAGTGATTTCGGGGGCGCAGGAAACACCGGGGAGCTGTTTTTT
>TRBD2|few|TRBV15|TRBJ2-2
CATSRDLVGLTNTGELFF
TGTGCCACCAGCAGAGATCTGGTGGGACTAACGAACACCGGGGAGCTGTTTTTT
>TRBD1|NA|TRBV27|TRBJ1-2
CASSLFQGADYGYTF
TGTGCCAGCAGTTTATTTCAGGGGGCAGACTATGGCTACACCTTC
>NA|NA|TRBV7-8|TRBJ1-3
CASGGIGNTIYF
TGTGCCAGTGGAGGAATTGGAAACACCATATATTTT
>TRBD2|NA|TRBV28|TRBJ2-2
CASSSLGRATGELFF
TGTGCCAGCAGTTCCCTCGGGAGGGCGACCGGGGAGCTGTTTTTT
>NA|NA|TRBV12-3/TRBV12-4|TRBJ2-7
CASSWGTYEQYF
TGTGCCAGCAGTTGGGGAACCTACGAGCAGTACTTC
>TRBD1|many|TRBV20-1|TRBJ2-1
CSARRFDRERGEQFF
TGCAGTGCTAGAAGGTTCGACAGGGAAAGGGGTGAGCAGTTCTTC
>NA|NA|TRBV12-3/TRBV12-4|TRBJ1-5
CASSSVEGNQPQHF
TGTGCCAGCAGTTCGGTCGAGGGCAATCAGCCCCAGCATTTT
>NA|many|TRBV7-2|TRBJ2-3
CASSLVGRAQYF
TGTGCCAGCAGCTTAGTAGGCCGGGCGCAGTATTTT
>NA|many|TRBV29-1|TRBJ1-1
CSVVTLSEAFF
TGCAGCGTTGTGACTCTATCTGAAGCTTTCTTT
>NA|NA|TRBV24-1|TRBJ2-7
CATSSGTNSYEQYF
TGTGCCACCAGTTCCGGGACAAACTCCTACGAGCAGTACTTC
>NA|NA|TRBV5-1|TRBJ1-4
CASSLVGFREKLFF
TGCGCCAGCAGCTTGGTGGGTTTCCGTGAAAAACTGTTTTTT
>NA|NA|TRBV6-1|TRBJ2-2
CASVGGRKPWTSTGELFF
TGTGCCAGCGTCGGGGGCAGGAAACCTTGGACATCCACCGGGGAGCTGTTTTTT
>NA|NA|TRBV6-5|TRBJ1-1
CASSYSQGQGNTEAFF
TGTGCCAGCAGTTACTCACAGGGACAAGGGAACACTGAAGCTTTCTTT
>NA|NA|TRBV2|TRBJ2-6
CASSVWDTGANVLTF
TGTGCCAGCAGTGTGTGGGATACTGGGGCCAACGTCCTGACTTTC
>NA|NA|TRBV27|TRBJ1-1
CASSPQGTNTEAFF
TGTGCCAGCAGTCCCCAGGGGACGAACACTGAAGCTTTCTTT
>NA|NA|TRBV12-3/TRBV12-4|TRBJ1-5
CASGGGEGNQPQHF
TGTGCCAGCGGGGGGGGCGAGGGCAATCAGCCCCAGCATTTT
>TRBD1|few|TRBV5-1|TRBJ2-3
CASSPTGARTDTQYF
TGCGCCAGCAGCCCCACAGGGGCGCGGACAGATACGCAGTATTTT
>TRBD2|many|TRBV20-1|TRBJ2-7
CSAREGTSEYEQYF
TGCAGTGCTAGAGAAGGGACTAGCGAATACGAGCAGTACTTC